Following are 15 T cell receptor beta chains from one sample sequenced in a study of CD8 T cells in ankylosing spondylitis. Findings and limits, study-wide: Within ankylosing spondylitis blood, a TCR beta motif made up of several highly homologous variants appeared to be characteristic.

TCRdb re-derived calls from the 5' RACE reads in MiXCR, one entry per CDR3 protein. This sample has 200,000 to 250,000 distinct CDR3 sequences, with just under 7.5% found just once. No antigens are known for them. The sample was blood, either unsorted or a sorted T cell fraction (not recorded which). The receptors were gathered from a male donor with ankylosing spondylitis.

This clonotype showed up many times. The chain carries TRBV9 and TRBJ2-4, with a possible D match to TRBD2 (6 bases). Germline V CDR1 and CDR2: SGDLS, YYNGEE. Trimming stripped 7 bases from V and 2 bases from J, with 10 bases between. The CDR3 sequence is 13 residues long. CDR3 sequence reads: CASARGSKNIQYF. The DNA of the CDR3 is TGTGCCAGCGCCCGGGGGTCCAAAAACATTCAGTACTTC.

Ten or more counts support this clonotype. The rearrangement joins TRBV15 to TRBJ2-7; TRBD2 matches at 9 bases. CDR3 size: 16 residues. Germline-derived CDR1 and CDR2 are LNHNV and YYDKDF (reference sequence). J was trimmed by 2 bases and V by 0 bases; bases with no gene match: 5. The DNA of the CDR3 is TGTGCCACCAGCAGAGATTGGTTAGCGGGAGCCTACGAGCAGTACTTC. It is translated as CATSRDWLAGAYEQYF.

This clonotype has at least ten counts. The rearrangement joins TRBV28 to TRBJ2-2, with a possible D match to TRBD1 (5 bases). The CDR3 spans 13 residues. V was clipped by 4 bases and J by 6 bases, with 9 bases between them. CDR1 and CDR2 (germline): MDHEN, SYDVKM. The DNA of the CDR3 is TGTGCCAGCAGTTACCAGGGTGCCGGGGAGCTGTTTTTT. Amino acid sequence: CASSYQGAGELFF.

J is TRBJ2-1 and V is TRBV25-1, with D perhaps being TRBD1 or TRBD2 (6 bases each). The CDR3 covers 16 residues. Trimming shortened V by 2 bases and J by 6 bases, and 17 bases separated the two germline ends. The germline V gene encodes CDR1 MGHDK and CDR2 SYGVNS. The CDR3 bases are TGTGCCAGCAGTGAAAGGGGGGTGGGGGTGGCCAATGAGCAGTTCTTC. Its protein product is CASSERGVGVANEQFF.

This clonotype was observed at least ten times. The chain uses TRBV4-3 and TRBJ1-1; TRBD1 is a possible D gene (5 bases). The length of the CDR3 is 15 residues. V dropped 0 bases and J dropped 3 bases, with 11 bases sitting between them. Germline CDR1 reads LGHNA; CDR2 reads YSLEER. The CDR3 DNA sequence: TGCGCCAGCAGCCAAGAGATAGGGGCCGACACTGAAGCTTTCTTT. The encoded protein is CASSQEIGADTEAFF.

This clonotype was counted at least ten times. This rearrangement joins TRBV2 to TRBJ2-7, with D perhaps being TRBD1 or TRBD2 (7 bases each). This CDR3 region has 14 residues. V lost 9 bases, J lost 2 bases, and 17 bases lay in between. Germline lookup yields CDR1 SNHLY and CDR2 FYNNEI. CDR3 in DNA: TGTGCCAGTTTGGGGGGGGACAGCGCCTACGAGCAGTACTTC. Translation gives CASLGGDSAYEQYF.

This clonotype was found many times. The V and J genes are TRBV11-2 and TRBJ1-1; 8 bases line up with TRBD1. Germline trimming cut 5 bases from V and 5 bases from J; bases unmatched to any gene: 7. This CDR3 contains 14 residues. CDR1 SGHAT and CDR2 FQNNGV come from the germline V gene. The CDR3 DNA reads TGTGCCAGCAGCCTTCGACAGGGGATAACTGAAGCTTTCTTT. It encodes CASSLRQGITEAFF. Supplemented by reference TRBV11-2 and TRBJ1-1, the full variable domain reads EAGVAQSPRYKIIEKRQSVAFWCNPISGHATLYWYQQILGQGPKLLIQFQNNGVVDDSQLPKDRFSAERLKGVDSTLKIQPAKLEDSAVYLCASSLRQGITEAFFGQGTRLTVV.

At least ten counts were recorded for this clonotype. The rearrangement joins TRBV4-1 to TRBJ2-3; D is unclear. Germline CDR1 is MGHRA and CDR2 is YSYEKL. The CDR3 covers 13 residues. Trimming took off 3 bases at V and 4 bases at J, with 8 bases between the two ends. The CDR3 coding sequence is TGCGCCAGCAGCCACAGAAGGGCAGATACGCAGTATTTT. It translates to CASSHRRADTQYF.

This clonotype was recorded at least ten times. A read error may account for a junction end that differs from germline. The chain is built from TRBV4-1 and TRBJ1-2; D gene ambiguous. This CDR3 comprises 13 residues. Germline CDR1 is MGHRA and CDR2 is YSYEKL. The CDR3 sequence: CASSQDSGRQTNF. The DNA for the CDR3 is TGCGCCAGCAGCCAAGATAGTGGGAGACAAACAAACTTC.

This clonotype showed up just a few times. The chain recombines TRBV27 with TRBJ2-4; a weak D match, TRBD2 (6 bases). With 7 bases removed from V and 8 bases from J, the gap between germline ends came to 12 bases. This CDR3 spans 12 amino acids. The germline CDR1 and CDR2 sequences are MNHEY and SMNVEV (reference sequence). CDR3 loop: CASKTGEDIQYF. In nucleotides, the CDR3 is TGTGCCAGCAAAACGGGAGAGGACATTCAGTACTTC.

The rearrangement links TRBV4-1 to TRBJ1-5; 9 nucleotides align to TRBD1. The CDR3 spans 15 residues. Germline lookup yields CDR1 MGHRA and CDR2 YSYEKL. V dropped 3 bases and J dropped 5; count of bases not matched to a gene: 5. CDR3 region: CASSHWDREDQPQHF. The CDR3 coding sequence is TGCGCCAGCAGCCACTGGGACAGGGAGGATCAGCCCCAGCATTTT.

This clonotype was observed at least ten times. This sequence joins TRBV29-1 and TRBJ2-1, with 7 bases matching TRBD2. The CDR3 runs to 16 residues. Trimming cost V 1 base and J 0 bases; bases outside gene matches: 6. Per germline, CDR1 SQVTM and CDR2 ANQGSEA. The CDR3 region is CSVEGQGGSSYNEQFF. The DNA for the CDR3 is TGCAGCGTTGAAGGGCAAGGCGGGAGCTCCTACAATGAGCAGTTCTTC.

The CDR3 sequence is CASRTGGSYEQYF. In nucleotides, the CDR3 is TGTGCCAGCAGGACAGGGGGCTCCTACGAGCAGTACTTC. This chain uses TRBV6-1 with TRBJ2-7, with 9 bases fitting TRBD1. The length of the CDR3 is 13 residues. Germline loops: CDR1 MNHNS, CDR2 SASEGT. V lost 6 bases to trimming and J lost 0 bases; unmatched junction nucleotides: 0.

This clonotype was recorded at least ten times. The V gene is TRBV4-2, the J gene TRBJ2-1, with 9 bases that match TRBD2. The CDR3 is 15 residues long. The germline V gene encodes CDR1 LGHNA and CDR2 YNFKEQ. V dropped 1 base and J dropped 8; count of bases not matched to a gene: 6. Written as DNA, the CDR3 is TGTGCCAGCAGCCAAGGTGGACTAGCGCGGGATGAGCAGTTCTTC. Translated: CASSQGGLARDEQFF.

This clonotype showed up just a few times. This chain joins TRBV6-1 and TRBJ2-2; possibly TRBD1 or TRBD2 for D (6 bases each). This CDR3 contains 14 residues. The germline CDR1 and CDR2 sequences are MNHNS and SASEGT. The V end was cut by 0 bases, the J end by 8 bases, with 10 bases between. CDR3 residues: CASSEAWRGGELFF. CDR3 in DNA: TGTGCCAGCAGTGAAGCATGGAGGGGGGGGGAGCTGTTTTTT.